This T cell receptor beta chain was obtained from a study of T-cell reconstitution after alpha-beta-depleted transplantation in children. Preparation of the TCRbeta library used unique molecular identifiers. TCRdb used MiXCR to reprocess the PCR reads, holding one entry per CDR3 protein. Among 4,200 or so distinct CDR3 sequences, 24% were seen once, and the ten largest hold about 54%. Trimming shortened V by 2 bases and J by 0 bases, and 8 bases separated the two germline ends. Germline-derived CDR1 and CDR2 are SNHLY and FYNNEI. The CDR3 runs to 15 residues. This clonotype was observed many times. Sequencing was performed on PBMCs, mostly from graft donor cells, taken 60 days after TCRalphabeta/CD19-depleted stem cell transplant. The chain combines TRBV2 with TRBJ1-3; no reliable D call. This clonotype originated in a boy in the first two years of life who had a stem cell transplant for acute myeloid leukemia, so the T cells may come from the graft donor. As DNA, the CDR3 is TGTGCCAGCAGTGAAACGATGCTCTCTGGAAACACCATATATTTT. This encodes CASSETMLSGNTIYF.